The T cell receptor beta chain under discussion was sequenced for a study of beta chain features in type 1 diabetes. The study reverse transcribed the entire isolated RNA, so it sequenced expressed TCRB transcripts. TCRdb keeps only in-frame clones here, not all; method: immunoSEQ multiplex PCR. Here the sample spans roughly 450,000 clones, approximately 10% being singletons. This receptor was obtained from a woman younger than 35 in good health. Sequenced material: naive CD4+ T cells from blood.

The CDR3 DNA sequence: TGTGCCAGCTCACAGGGAACAGGGTACGCCTATGGCTACACCTTC. Its protein is CASSQGTGYAYGYTF. The chain employs TRBV18 and TRBJ1-2, with TRBD1 as a possible D gene (6 bases). This CDR3 has 15 amino acids. V lost 4 bases to trimming and J lost 4 bases, with 16 bases between them. The germline CDR1 and CDR2 sequences are KGHSH and LQKENI.